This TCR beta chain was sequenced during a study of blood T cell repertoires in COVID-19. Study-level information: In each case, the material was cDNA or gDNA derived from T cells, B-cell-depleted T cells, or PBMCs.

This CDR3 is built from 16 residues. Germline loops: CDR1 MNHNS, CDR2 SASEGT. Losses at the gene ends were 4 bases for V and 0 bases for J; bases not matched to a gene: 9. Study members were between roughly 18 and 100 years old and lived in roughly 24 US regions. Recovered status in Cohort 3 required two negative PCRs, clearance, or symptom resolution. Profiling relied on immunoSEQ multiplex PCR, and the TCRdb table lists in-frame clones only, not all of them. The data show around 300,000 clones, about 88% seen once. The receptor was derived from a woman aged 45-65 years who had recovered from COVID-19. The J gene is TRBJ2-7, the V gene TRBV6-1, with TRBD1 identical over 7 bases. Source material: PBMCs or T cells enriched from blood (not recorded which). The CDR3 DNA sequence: TGTGCCAGCAGTGTTGGGCACGGGACAGCCTCCTACGAGCAGTACTTC. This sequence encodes CASSVGHGTASYEQYF.